This T cell receptor beta chain emerged from a study of T cell repertoires in cytomegalovirus infection. Study-wide background: Indications of both CMV infection and matching HLA type were provided by public TCR beta signatures. Points from the study as a whole: Totalled public TCR beta family frequency picked out people who carried CMV plus the relevant HLA. Dominating the ex vivo response were HLA-C-restricted CMV-specific TCR beta clonotypes.

With regard to this clonotype: Its cognate antigen is unknown.

TCRdb processed the reads anew with MiXCR; each CDR3 protein has one entry. The sample has about 300,000 distinct CDR3 sequences, around 10% seen once. CDR3 length equals 11 residues. Trimming cost V 1 base and J 12 bases, with 7 bases left between them. CDR1 LGHDT and CDR2 YNNKEL come from the germline V gene (reference sequence). The sample comprised PBMCs. This TCR was recovered from a human donor in good health (CMV status not recorded). Some clones in this sample may be carry-over from other donors' samples. The chain joins TRBV3-1 to TRBJ2-1; D gene unclear. Here the CDR3 reads CASSQAGVQFF. Written as DNA, the CDR3 is TGTGCCAGCAGCCAAGCCGGTGTGCAGTTCTTC.